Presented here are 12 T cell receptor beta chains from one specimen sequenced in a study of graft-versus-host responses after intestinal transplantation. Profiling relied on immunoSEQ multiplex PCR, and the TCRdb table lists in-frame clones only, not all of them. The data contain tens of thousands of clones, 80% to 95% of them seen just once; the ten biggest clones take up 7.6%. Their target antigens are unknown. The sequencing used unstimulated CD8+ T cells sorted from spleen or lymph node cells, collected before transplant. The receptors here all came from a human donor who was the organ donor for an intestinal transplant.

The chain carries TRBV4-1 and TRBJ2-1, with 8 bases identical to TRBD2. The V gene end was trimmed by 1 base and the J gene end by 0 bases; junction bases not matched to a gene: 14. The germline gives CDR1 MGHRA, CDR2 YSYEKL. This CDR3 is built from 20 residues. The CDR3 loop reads CASSQARWALAVSSYNEQFF. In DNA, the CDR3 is TGCGCCAGCAGCCAAGCCAGGTGGGCACTAGCGGTTAGCTCCTACAATGAGCAGTTCTTC.

CDR3 nucleotide sequence: TGTGCCATTCGGGACGCCGGGGGCAATGAGCAGTTCTTC. Its protein is CAIRDAGGNEQFF. The rearrangement links TRBV27 to TRBJ2-1, with D tentatively TRBD2 (6 bases). V was cut by 10 bases and J by 6 bases, with 16 bases left in between. This CDR3 contains 13 residues. Per germline, CDR1 MNHEY and CDR2 SMNVEV (reference sequence).

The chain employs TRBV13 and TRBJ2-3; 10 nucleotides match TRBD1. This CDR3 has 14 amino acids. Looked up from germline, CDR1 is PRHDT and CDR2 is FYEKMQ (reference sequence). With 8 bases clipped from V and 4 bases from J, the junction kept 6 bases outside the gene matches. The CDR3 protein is CASSTGGGADTQYF. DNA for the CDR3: TGTGCCAGCTCGACAGGGGGCGGCGCAGATACGCAGTATTTT.

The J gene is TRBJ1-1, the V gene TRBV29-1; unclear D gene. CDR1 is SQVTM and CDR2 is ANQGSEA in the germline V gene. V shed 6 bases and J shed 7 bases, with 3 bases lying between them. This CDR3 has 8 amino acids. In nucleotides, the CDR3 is TGCAGCGTCGATGAAGCTTTCTTT. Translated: CSVDEAFF.

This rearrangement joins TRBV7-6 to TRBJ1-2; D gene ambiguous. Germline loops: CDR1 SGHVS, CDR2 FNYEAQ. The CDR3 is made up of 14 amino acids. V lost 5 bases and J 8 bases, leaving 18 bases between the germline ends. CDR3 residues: CASSQADGSSGYTF. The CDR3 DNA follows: TGTGCCAGCAGCCAGGCAGATGGGTCCAGCGGCTACACCTTC.

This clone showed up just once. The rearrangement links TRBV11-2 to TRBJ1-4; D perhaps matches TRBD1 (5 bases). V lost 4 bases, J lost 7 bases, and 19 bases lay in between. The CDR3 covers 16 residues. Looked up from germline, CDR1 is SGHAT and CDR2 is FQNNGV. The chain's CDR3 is CASSSYTGGEGEKLFF. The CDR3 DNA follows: TGTGCCAGCAGCTCCTACACGGGGGGGGAAGGTGAAAAACTGTTTTTT.

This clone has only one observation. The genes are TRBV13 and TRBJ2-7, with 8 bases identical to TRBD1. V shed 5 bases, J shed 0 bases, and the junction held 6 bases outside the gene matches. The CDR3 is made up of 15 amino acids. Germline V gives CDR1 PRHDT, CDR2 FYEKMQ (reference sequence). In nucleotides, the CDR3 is TGTGCCAGCAGCACCGCAGGGGGCTACTCCTACGAGCAGTACTTC. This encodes CASSTAGGYSYEQYF.

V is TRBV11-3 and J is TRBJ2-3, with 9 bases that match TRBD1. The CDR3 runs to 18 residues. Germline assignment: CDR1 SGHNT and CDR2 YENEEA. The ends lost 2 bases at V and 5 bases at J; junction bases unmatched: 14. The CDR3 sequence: CASSLIPRGTGTQDTQYF. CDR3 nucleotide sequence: TGTGCCAGCAGCTTAATTCCTCGCGGGACAGGGACCCAAGATACGCAGTATTTT.

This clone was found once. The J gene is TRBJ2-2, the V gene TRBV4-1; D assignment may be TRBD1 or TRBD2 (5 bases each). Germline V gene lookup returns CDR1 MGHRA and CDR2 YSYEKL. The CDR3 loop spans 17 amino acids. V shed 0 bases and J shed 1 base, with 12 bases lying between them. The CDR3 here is CASSQDNGTENTGELFF. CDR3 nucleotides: TGCGCCAGCAGCCAAGATAACGGGACCGAGAACACCGGGGAGCTGTTTTTT.

CDR3 residues: CASSELGDLNYGYTF. CDR3 in DNA: TGCGCCAGCAGTGAGTTGGGGGACCTCAACTATGGCTACACCTTC. The V gene is TRBV10-2, the J gene TRBJ1-2; TRBD1 might be the D (5 bases). V lost 1 base and J 2 bases, leaving 11 bases between the germline ends. Per germline, CDR1 WSHSY and CDR2 SAAADI. The CDR3 runs 15 residues.

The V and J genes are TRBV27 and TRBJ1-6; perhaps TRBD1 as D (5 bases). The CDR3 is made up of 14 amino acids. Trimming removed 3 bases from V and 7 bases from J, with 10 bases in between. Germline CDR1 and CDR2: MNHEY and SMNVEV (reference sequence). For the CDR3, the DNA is TGTGCCAGCAGTTTGACAGCGACGAATTCACCCCTCCACTTT. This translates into CASSLTATNSPLHF.

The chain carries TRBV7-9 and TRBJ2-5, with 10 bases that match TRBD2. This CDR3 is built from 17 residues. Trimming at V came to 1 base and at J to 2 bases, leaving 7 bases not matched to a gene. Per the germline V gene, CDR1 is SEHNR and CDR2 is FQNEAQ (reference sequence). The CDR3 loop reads CASSLGYGLAAQETQYF. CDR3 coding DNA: TGTGCCAGCAGCTTAGGTTACGGACTAGCGGCACAAGAGACCCAGTACTTC.